A single sample gave rise to the 16 T cell receptor beta chains below, sequenced in a study of Ad26.COV2.S vaccination and SARS-CoV-2 variants. Sequencing used immunoSEQ multiplex PCR; TCRdb keeps in-frame clones, though not all of them. The data hold 400,000 or so clones, with about nine tenths observed a single time. Documented treatment: 15 to 20 received Ad26.COV2.S at low or high dose, single or two shots; about five received placebo; per-sample allocation not given. Following the first vaccine or placebo injection, samples were taken on day 63. The sequencing used peripheral blood, collected in a trial of Ad26.COV2.S vaccine versus placebo. The source is a person aged 18-65 years who received the Ad26.COV2.S COVID-19 vaccine or a placebo.

V gene TRBV5-8 combines with J gene TRBJ1-1, with D tentatively TRBD1 (5 bases). CDR3 length: 17 amino acids. Per germline, CDR1 SGHTS and CDR2 YDEGEE. V was shortened by 4 bases and J by 0 bases, with 19 bases between the two germline ends. The DNA for the CDR3 is TGTGCCAGCAGCCCCCTGGGCCTGGGGGTAATGAACACTGAAGCTTTCTTT. Translating it yields CASSPLGLGVMNTEAFF.

The chain recombines TRBV27 with TRBJ1-6, with 10 bases that match TRBD1. Germline V gene data show CDR1 as MNHEY and CDR2 as SMNVEV (reference sequence). The CDR3 sequence is 15 residues long. The V segment lost 3 bases and the J segment 10 bases; nucleotides outside the gene matches: 6. The CDR3 bases are TGTGCCAGCAGTTTTTCGGACAGGGGGTGGTCACCCCTCCACTTT. Amino acids: CASSFSDRGWSPLHF.

The chain carries TRBV5-5 and TRBJ1-1; unclear D gene. Trimming left V 0 bases short and J 3 bases short, with 6 bases between. Germline V lookup: CDR1 SGHKS, CDR2 YYEKEE (reference sequence). The CDR3 covers 13 residues. The DNA for the CDR3 is TGTGCCAGCAGCTTGGATCGGTACACTGAAGCTTTCTTT. Translating gives CASSLDRYTEAFF.

The V and J genes are TRBV12-3 or TRBV12-4 and TRBJ1-2; no clear D gene. This CDR3 comprises 13 residues. V shed 3 bases and J shed 2 bases, with 7 bases lying between them. The CDR3 is CASSFGQNYGYTF. DNA of the CDR3: TGTGCCAGCAGTTTCGGGCAGAACTATGGCTACACCTTC.

The rearrangement links TRBV6-2 or TRBV6-3 to TRBJ2-3, with a weak D call TRBD1 (5 bases). Trimming removed 2 bases at V and 0 bases at J, with 15 bases between. Germline values: CDR1 MNHEY, CDR2 SVGEGT. This CDR3 region has 17 residues. CDR3 region: CASSYMFSDTSTDTQYF. The CDR3 DNA follows: TGTGCCAGCAGTTACATGTTCTCGGACACCAGCACAGATACGCAGTATTTT.

The gene calls are TRBV20-1 and TRBJ2-7; perhaps TRBD2 as D (5 bases). Trimming pared 1 base from V and 5 bases from J, leaving 6 bases between. The CDR3 length is 11 residues. Germline assignment: CDR1 DFQATT and CDR2 SNEGSKA (reference sequence). CDR3: CSARGGHEQYF. For the CDR3, the DNA is TGCAGTGCTAGAGGAGGGCACGAGCAGTACTTC.

The chain employs TRBV4-2 and TRBJ2-5; 7 bases line up with TRBD2. Trimming at V came to 0 bases and at J to 2 bases, leaving 3 bases not matched to a gene. Germline values: CDR1 LGHNA, CDR2 YNFKEQ. This CDR3 has 15 amino acids. The CDR3 spells CASSQDPSGQETQYF. For the CDR3, the DNA is TGTGCCAGCAGCCAAGACCCTAGCGGACAAGAGACCCAGTACTTC.

V gene TRBV27 combines with J gene TRBJ1-2; 8 nucleotides line up with TRBD1. Germline assignment: CDR1 MNHEY and CDR2 SMNVEV (reference sequence). With 4 bases clipped from V and 8 bases from J, the junction kept 9 bases outside the gene matches. This CDR3 is 14 amino acids long. The CDR3 reads CASSSRTGMEGYTF. CDR3 DNA sequence: TGTGCCAGCAGTTCACGGACAGGGATGGAGGGCTACACCTTC.

The chain is built from TRBV11-3 and TRBJ2-3, with D tentatively TRBD1 (7 bases). Per the germline V gene, CDR1 is SGHNT and CDR2 is YENEEA. V lost 3 bases and J lost 3, with 13 bases in between. This CDR3 region has 15 residues. Written as DNA, the CDR3 is TGTGCCAGCAGCTTGGCGGCAGGGGGGACAGATACGCAGTATTTT. This gives the protein CASSLAAGGTDTQYF.

The chain is built from TRBV5-4 and TRBJ1-2; D uncertain. V shed 2 bases and J shed 4 bases, with 6 bases lying between them. Germline V gives CDR1 SGHNT, CDR2 YYREEE (reference sequence). This CDR3 comprises 12 residues. The CDR3 is CASSLDTYGYTF. CDR3 bases: TGTGCCAGCAGCTTAGACACCTATGGCTACACCTTC.

The chain uses TRBV5-4 and TRBJ1-2; D is possibly TRBD1 (5 bases). Between the trimmed V and J ends, which lost 6 bases and 8 bases, there was a span of 23 bases. Germline assignment: CDR1 SGHNT and CDR2 YYREEE (reference sequence). This CDR3 region has 15 residues. CDR3 sequence reads: CASTPSRGLFQGYTF. The CDR3 coding sequence is TGTGCCAGCACCCCGAGTAGGGGCTTATTCCAGGGCTACACCTTC.

V gene TRBV27 combines with J gene TRBJ1-2; possible D gene TRBD1, 5 bases. CDR3 length: 14 amino acids. Trimming removed 2 bases from V and 7 bases from J, with 14 bases in between. CDR1 is MNHEY and CDR2 is SMNVEV in the germline V gene (reference sequence). The CDR3 loop is CASSLMGGVGGYTF. The CDR3 DNA sequence: TGTGCCAGCAGTTTAATGGGGGGGGTGGGTGGCTACACCTTC.

The gene calls are TRBV10-3 and TRBJ1-1; D is perhaps TRBD1 (5 bases). The germline V gene encodes CDR1 ENHRY and CDR2 SYGVKD. This CDR3 has 14 amino acids. Trimming pared 5 bases from V and 0 bases from J, leaving 10 bases between. The CDR3 spells CAISSDRMNTEAFF. Here the CDR3 DNA reads TGTGCCATCAGTTCCGACAGAATGAACACTGAAGCTTTCTTT.

The rearrangement links TRBV4-2 to TRBJ2-7, with D possibly matching TRBD2 (6 bases). V was cut by 0 bases and J by 4 bases, with 22 bases left in between. Germline V gene lookup returns CDR1 LGHNA and CDR2 YNFKEQ. The CDR3 is made up of 18 amino acids. The CDR3 loop reads CASSQDSGLTDLIYEQYF. CDR3 nucleotides: TGTGCCAGCAGCCAAGATAGCGGCCTTACTGACCTTATATACGAGCAGTACTTC.

V usage is TRBV11-2 and J usage is TRBJ2-1; D remains ambiguous. Germline V gene data show CDR1 as SGHAT and CDR2 as FQNNGV. The CDR3 extends over 13 amino acids. The V end was cut by 0 bases, the J end by 5 bases, with 5 bases between. CDR3 bases: TGTGCCAGCAGCTTAGATACCCACAATGAGCAGTTCTTC. Protein sequence: CASSLDTHNEQFF.

The chain couples TRBV10-3 to TRBJ2-3; perhaps TRBD1 as D (6 bases). CDR3 length equals 12 residues. The germline V gene encodes CDR1 ENHRY and CDR2 SYGVKD. Between the trimmed V and J ends, which lost 8 bases and 3 bases, there was a span of 9 bases. In DNA form, the CDR3 reads TGTGCCATCCGACAGGAGACAGATACGCAGTATTTT. It yields the protein CAIRQETDTQYF.